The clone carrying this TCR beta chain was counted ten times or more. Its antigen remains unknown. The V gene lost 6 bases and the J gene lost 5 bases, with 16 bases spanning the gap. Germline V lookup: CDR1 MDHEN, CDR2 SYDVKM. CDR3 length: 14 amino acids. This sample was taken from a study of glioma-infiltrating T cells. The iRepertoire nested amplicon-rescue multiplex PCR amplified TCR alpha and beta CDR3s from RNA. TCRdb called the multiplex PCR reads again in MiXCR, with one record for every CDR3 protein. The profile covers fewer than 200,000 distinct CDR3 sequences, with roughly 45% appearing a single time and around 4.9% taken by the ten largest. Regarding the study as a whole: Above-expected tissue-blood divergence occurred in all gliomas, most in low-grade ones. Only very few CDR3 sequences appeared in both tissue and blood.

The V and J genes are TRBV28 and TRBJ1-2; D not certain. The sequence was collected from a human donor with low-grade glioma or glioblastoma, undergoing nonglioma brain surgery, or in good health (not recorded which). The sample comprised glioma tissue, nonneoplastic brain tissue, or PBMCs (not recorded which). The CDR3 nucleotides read TGTGCCAGCAGGAAGGGAGGAGGAGGATATGGCTACACCTTC. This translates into CASRKGGGGYGYTF.